The T cell receptor beta chain under discussion was sequenced for a study of cytomegalovirus exposure and HLA in healthy donors. Vbeta (60) and Jbeta (13) primers were used in the PCR. Profiled with immunoSEQ multiplex PCR; TCRdb holds only in-frame clones, not every one. The sample lists some 100,000 clones, around three quarters occurring once. Germline loops: CDR1 MNHEY, CDR2 SMNVEV (reference sequence). V gave up 4 bases and J gave up 6 bases, with 16 bases separating them. This CDR3 has 15 residues. Material for sequencing was PBMCs. The rearrangement uses TRBV27 and TRBJ1-5, with a tentative D call TRBD1 (5 bases). The receptor was derived from a male donor in good health and CMV-seropositive. In DNA form, the CDR3 reads TGTGCCAGCAGTTCCCTCGGGGGTCCCAGTCAGCCCCAGCATTTT. Amino acid sequence: CASSSLGGPSQPQHF.